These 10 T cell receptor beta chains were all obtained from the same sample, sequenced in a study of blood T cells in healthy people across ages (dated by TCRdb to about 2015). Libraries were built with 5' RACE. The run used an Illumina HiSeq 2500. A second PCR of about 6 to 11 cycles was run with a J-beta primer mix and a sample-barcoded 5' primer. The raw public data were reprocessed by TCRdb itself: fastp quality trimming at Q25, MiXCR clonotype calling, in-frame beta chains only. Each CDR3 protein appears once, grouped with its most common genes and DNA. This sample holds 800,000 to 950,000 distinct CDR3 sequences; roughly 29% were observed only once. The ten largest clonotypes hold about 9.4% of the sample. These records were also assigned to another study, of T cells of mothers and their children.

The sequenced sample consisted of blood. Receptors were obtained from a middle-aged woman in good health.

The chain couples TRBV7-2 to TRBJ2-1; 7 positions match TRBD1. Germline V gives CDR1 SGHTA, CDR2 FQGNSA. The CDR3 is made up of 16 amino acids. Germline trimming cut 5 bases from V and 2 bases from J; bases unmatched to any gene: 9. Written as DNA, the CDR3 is TGTGCCAGCAGCGCCAGTTGGCAGGGGGCCTACAATGAGCAGTTCTTC. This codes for CASSASWQGAYNEQFF.

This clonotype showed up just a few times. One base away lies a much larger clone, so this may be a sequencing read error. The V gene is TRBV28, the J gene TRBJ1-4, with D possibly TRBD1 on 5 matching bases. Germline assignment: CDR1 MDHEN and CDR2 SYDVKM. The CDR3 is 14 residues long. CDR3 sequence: CASSFFQGNEKRFF. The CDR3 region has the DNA TGTGCCAGCAGTTTCTTCCAGGGTAATGAAAAACGGTTTTTT.

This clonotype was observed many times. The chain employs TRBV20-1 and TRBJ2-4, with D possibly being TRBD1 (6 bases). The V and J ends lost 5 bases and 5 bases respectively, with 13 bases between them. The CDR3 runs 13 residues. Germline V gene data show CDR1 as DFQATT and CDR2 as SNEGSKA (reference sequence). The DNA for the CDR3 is TGCAGTGCTGGACAGTCGACTCAAAACATTCAGTACTTC. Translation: CSAGQSTQNIQYF.

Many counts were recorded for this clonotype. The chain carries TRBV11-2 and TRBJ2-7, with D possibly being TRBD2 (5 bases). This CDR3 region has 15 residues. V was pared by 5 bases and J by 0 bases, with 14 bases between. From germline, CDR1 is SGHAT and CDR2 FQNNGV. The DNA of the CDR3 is TGTGCCAGCAGCGCTAGCTTGGTCCCCTCCTACGAGCAGTACTTC. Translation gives CASSASLVPSYEQYF.

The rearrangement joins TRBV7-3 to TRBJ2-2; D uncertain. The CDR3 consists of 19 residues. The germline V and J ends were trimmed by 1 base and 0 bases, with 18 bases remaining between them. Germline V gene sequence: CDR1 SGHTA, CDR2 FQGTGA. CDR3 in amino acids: CASSLNVGRLIANTGELFF. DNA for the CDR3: TGTGCCAGCAGCTTAAATGTAGGCCGGCTGATCGCGAACACCGGGGAGCTGTTTTTT. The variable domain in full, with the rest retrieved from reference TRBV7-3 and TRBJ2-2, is GAGVSQTPSNKVTEKGKYVELRCDPISGHTALYWYRQSLGQGPEFLIYFQGTGAADDSGLPNDRFFAVRPEGSVSTLKIQRTERGDSAVYLCASSLNVGRLIANTGELFFGEGSRLTVL.

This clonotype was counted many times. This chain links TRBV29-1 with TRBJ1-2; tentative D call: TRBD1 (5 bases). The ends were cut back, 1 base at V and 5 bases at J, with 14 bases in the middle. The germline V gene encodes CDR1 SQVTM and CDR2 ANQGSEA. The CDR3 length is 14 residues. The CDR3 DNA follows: TGCAGCGTTGAAGGGAGGGGCCTTGCTTATGGCTACACCTTC. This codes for CSVEGRGLAYGYTF.

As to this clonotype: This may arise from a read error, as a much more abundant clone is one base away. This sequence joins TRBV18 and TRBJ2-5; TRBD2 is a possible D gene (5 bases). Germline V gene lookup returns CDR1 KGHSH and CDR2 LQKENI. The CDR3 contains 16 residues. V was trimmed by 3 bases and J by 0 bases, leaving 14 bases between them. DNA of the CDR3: TGTGCCAGCTCACCCGACTACAAGGCGGACCAAGAGACCCAGTACTTC. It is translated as CASSPDYKADQETQYF.

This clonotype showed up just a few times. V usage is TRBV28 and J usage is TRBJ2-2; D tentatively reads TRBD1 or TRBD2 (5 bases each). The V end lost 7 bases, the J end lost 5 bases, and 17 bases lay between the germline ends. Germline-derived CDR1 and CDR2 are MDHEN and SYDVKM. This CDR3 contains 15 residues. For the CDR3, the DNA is TGTGCCAGCACGCCCTTTGGGGGTCAGACCGGGGAGCTGTTTTTT. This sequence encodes CASTPFGGQTGELFF.

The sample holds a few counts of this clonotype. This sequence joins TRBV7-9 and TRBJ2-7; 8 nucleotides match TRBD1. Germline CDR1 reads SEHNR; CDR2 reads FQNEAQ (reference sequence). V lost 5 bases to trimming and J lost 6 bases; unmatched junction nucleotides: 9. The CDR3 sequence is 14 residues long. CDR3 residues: CASSQGASGAEQYF. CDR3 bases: TGTGCCAGCAGCCAGGGGGCTTCGGGGGCCGAGCAGTACTTC.

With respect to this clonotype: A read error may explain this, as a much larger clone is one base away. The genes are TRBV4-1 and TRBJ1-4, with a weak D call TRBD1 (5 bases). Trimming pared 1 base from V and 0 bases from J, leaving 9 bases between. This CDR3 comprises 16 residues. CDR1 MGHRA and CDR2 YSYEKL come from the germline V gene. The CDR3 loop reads CASSQGGVATNEKLFF. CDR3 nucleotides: TGCGCCAGCAGCCAAGGGGGGGTTGCAACTAATGAAAAACTGTTTTTT.